This T cell receptor beta chain was identified in a study of cytomegalovirus exposure and HLA in healthy donors. The donors comprised healthy bone marrow donors. Unrecorded immune exposures were likely, despite nominal health at sampling. Both 60 Vbeta primers and 13 Jbeta primers went into the PCR. Data came from immunoSEQ multiplex PCR; TCRdb stores just in-frame clones and leaves some out. Among some 91,000 clones listed, around 77% were seen once. CDR3 length equals 15 residues. Germline lookup yields CDR1 SGHRS and CDR2 YFSETQ. V was shortened by 3 bases and J by 8 bases, with 18 bases between the two germline ends.

The chain carries TRBV5-1 and TRBJ2-1, with a possible D match to TRBD1 (5 bases). This TCR derives from a man aged 40-50 years in good health and CMV-seronegative. Sequenced input: PBMCs. CDR3 sequence (DNA): TGCGCCAGCAGCTCCCAGACAGCCGGGCAGGATGAGCAGTTCTTC. Amino acid sequence: CASSSQTAGQDEQFF. The variable domain in full, completed from reference TRBV5-1 and TRBJ2-1, reads KAGVTQTPRYLIKTRGQQVTLSCSPISGHRSVSWYQQTPGQGLQFLFEYFSETQRNKGNFPGRFSGRQFSNSRSEMNVSTLELGDSALYLCASSSQTAGQDEQFFGPGTRLTVL.